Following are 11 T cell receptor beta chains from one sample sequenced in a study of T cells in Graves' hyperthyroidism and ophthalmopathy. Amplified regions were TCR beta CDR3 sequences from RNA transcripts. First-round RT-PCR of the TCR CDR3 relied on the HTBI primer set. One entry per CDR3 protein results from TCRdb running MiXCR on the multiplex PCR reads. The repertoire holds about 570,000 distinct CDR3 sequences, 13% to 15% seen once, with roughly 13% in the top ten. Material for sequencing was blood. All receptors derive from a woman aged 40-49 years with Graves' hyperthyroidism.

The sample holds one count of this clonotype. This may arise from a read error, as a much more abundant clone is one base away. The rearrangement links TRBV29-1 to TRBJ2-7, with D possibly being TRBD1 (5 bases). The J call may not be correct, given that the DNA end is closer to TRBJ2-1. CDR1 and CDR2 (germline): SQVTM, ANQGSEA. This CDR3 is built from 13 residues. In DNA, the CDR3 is TGCAGCGTTCCAGGGCTTAGGTCCTACGAGCAGTTCTTC. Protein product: CSVPGLRSYEQFF.

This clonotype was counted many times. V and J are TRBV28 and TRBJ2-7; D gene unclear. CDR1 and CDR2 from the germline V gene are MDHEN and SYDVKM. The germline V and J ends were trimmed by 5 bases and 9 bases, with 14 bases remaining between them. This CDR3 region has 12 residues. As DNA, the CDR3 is TGTGCCAGCAGTCTCGACCCCTGGGGGCAGTACTTC. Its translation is CASSLDPWGQYF.

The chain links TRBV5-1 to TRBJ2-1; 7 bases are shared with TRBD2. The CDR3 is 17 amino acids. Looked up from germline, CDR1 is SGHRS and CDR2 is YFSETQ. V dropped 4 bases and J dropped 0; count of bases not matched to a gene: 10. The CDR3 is CASSPGAGPSSYNEQFF. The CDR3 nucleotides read TGCGCCAGCAGCCCGGGAGCGGGACCAAGCTCCTACAATGAGCAGTTCTTC.

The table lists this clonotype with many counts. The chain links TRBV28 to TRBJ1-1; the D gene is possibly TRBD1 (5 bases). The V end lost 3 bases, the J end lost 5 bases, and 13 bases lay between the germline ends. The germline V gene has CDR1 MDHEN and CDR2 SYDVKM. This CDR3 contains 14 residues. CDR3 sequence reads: CASSFMRGRTEAFF. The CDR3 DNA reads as TGTGCCAGCAGTTTCATGAGGGGACGAACTGAAGCTTTCTTT.

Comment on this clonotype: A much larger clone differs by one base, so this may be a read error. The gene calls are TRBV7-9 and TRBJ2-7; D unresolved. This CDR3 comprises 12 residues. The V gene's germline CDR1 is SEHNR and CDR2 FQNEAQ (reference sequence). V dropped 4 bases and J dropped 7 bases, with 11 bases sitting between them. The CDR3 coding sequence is TGTGCCAGCAGCTACCGTGGGGATGAGCAGTACTTC. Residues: CASSYRGDEQYF.

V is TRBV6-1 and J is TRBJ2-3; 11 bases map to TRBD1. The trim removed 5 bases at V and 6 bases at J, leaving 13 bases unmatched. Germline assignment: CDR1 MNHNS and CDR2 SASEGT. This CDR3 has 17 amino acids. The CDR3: CASSTGIIRTGGDTQYF. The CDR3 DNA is TGTGCCAGCAGTACGGGGATAATACGGACAGGGGGCGATACGCAGTATTTT.

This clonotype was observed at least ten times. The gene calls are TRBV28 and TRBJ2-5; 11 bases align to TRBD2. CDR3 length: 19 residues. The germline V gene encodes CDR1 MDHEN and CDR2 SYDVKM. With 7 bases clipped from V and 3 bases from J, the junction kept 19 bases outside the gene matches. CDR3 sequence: CASKKRRLAGGLREETQYF. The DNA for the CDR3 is TGTGCCAGCAAGAAAAGAAGGTTAGCGGGAGGGCTAAGAGAAGAGACCCAGTACTTC.

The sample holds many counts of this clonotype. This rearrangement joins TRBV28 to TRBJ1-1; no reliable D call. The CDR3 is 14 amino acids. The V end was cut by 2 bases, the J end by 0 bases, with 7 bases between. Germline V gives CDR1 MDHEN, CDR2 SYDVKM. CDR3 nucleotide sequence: TGTGCCAGCAGTTTAACGAGGATGAACACTGAAGCTTTCTTT. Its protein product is CASSLTRMNTEAFF.

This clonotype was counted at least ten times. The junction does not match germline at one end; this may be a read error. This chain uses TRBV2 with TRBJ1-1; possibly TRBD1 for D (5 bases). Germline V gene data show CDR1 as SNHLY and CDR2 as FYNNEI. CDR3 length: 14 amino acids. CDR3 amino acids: CASIEVTGPTEAFF. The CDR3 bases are TGTGCCAGCATTGAAGTTACAGGTCCCACTGAAGCTTTCTTT. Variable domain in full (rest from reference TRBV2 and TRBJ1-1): EPEVTQTPSHQVTQMGQEVILRCVPISNHLYFYWYRQILGQKVEFLVSFYNNEISEKSEIFDDQFSVERPDGSNFTLKIRSTKLEDSAMYFCASIEVTGPTEAFFGQGTRLTVV.

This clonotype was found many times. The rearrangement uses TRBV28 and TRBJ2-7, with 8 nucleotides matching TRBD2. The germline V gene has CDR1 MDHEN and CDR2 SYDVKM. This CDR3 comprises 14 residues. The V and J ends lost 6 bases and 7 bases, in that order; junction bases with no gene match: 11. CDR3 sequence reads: CASRPSGSRWEQYF. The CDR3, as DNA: TGTGCCAGCAGGCCGAGCGGGAGCCGCTGGGAGCAGTACTTC.

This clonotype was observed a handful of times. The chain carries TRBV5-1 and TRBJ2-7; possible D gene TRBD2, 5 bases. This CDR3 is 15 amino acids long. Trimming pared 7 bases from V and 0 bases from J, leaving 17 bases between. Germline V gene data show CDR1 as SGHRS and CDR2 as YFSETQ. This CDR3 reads CASCPMERSSYEQYF. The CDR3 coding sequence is TGCGCCAGCTGTCCCATGGAGCGGAGCTCCTACGAGCAGTACTTC.